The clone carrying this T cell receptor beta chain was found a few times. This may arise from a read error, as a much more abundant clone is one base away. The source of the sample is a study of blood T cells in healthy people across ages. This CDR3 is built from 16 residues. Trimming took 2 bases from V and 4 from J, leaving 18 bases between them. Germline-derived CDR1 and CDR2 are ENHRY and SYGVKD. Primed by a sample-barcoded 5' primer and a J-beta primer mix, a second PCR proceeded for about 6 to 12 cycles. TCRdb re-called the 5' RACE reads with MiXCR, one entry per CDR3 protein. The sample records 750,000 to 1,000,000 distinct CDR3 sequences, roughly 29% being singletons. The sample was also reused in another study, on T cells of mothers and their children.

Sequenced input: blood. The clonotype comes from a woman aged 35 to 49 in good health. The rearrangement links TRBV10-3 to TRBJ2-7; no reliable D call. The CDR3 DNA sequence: TGTGCCATCAGTGAGAAAATCGCAGGCGGTTGGTACGAGCAGTACTTC. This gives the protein CAISEKIAGGWYEQYF.